The 23 T cell receptor beta chains listed next were all sequenced from one sample in a study of blood T cell repertoires in COVID-19. Produced via immunoSEQ multiplex PCR; TCRdb's table is partial and in-frame only. The sample carries some 330,000 clones, 80% to 90% recorded once. The sequenced sample was PBMCs or T cells enriched from blood (not recorded which). All receptors come from a man younger than 40 who had recovered from COVID-19.

J is TRBJ1-3 and V is TRBV5-5; D not certain. Germline-derived CDR1 and CDR2 are SGHKS and YYEKEE (reference sequence). The CDR3 length is 15 residues. V was clipped by 0 bases and J by 0 bases, with 7 bases between them. CDR3 sequence: CASSLAVFSGNTIYF. The CDR3 DNA reads as TGTGCCAGCAGCTTGGCCGTGTTCTCTGGAAACACCATATATTTT.

The chain links TRBV5-1 to TRBJ2-2; 7 nucleotides match TRBD1. CDR3 length equals 16 residues. The germline V gene has CDR1 SGHRS and CDR2 YFSETQ. V shed 4 bases and J 2 bases; nucleotides not matched to a gene: 8. CDR3 amino acids: CASSTETGINTGELFF. The DNA of the CDR3 is TGCGCCAGCAGCACAGAGACAGGGATAAACACCGGGGAGCTGTTTTTT.

Only one count was recorded for this clone. This chain uses TRBV10-2 with TRBJ1-6; possible D gene TRBD1, 6 bases. CDR3 size: 16 residues. Deletions cut 3 bases from V and 4 bases from J, with 13 bases between. Germline V CDR1 and CDR2: WSHSY, SAAADI. As DNA, the CDR3 is TGCGCCAGCAGTGATCGTCTGCAGGGGTATAATTCACCCCTCCACTTT. Protein sequence: CASSDRLQGYNSPLHF.

This chain links TRBV7-9 with TRBJ2-7, with no clear D. CDR3 size: 12 residues. V shed 1 base and J shed 6 bases, with 7 bases lying between them. CDR1 and CDR2 from the germline V gene are SEHNR and FQNEAQ (reference sequence). CDR3 nucleotides: TGTGCCAGCAGCTTAGTAGGAGCCGAGCAGTACTTC. Translating it yields CASSLVGAEQYF.

V usage is TRBV2 and J usage is TRBJ2-7; D is uncertain. The CDR3 is made up of 14 amino acids. Germline values: CDR1 SNHLY, CDR2 FYNNEI. V was cut by 5 bases and J by 0 bases, with 11 bases left in between. CDR3 nucleotide sequence: TGTGCCAGCAGTCGAAGAATGGCCTCCTACGAGCAGTACTTC. The encoded protein is CASSRRMASYEQYF. Full variable domain (rest looked up from reference TRBV2 and TRBJ2-7): EPEVTQTPSHQVTQMGQEVILRCVPISNHLYFYWYRQILGQKVEFLVSFYNNEISEKSEIFDDQFSVERPDGSNFTLKIRSTKLEDSAMYFCASSRRMASYEQYFGPGTRLTVT.

This chain uses TRBV3-1 (or the pseudogene TRBV3-2) with TRBJ2-2; 12 bases are shared with TRBD2. J lost 6 bases, V lost 6 bases, and 11 bases had no gene match. CDR3 size: 17 residues. Per germline, CDR1 LGHDT and CDR2 YNNKEL (reference sequence). The CDR3: CASSKLAGGQSAGELFF. The CDR3 bases are TGTGCCAGCAGTAAACTAGCGGGGGGCCAAAGCGCCGGGGAGCTGTTTTTT.

This clone was seen just once. The chain recombines TRBV6-5 with TRBJ2-7, with a weak D call TRBD1 (6 bases). The CDR3 covers 14 residues. V was cut by 6 bases and J by 2 bases, with 14 bases left in between. Germline V gives CDR1 MNHEY, CDR2 SVGAGI. CDR3 region: CASSPDRNAYEQYF. The CDR3 DNA follows: TGTGCCAGCAGCCCCGACAGGAATGCCTACGAGCAGTACTTC.

There are a few counts of this clone. This rearrangement joins TRBV2 to TRBJ2-5, with 7 bases lining up with TRBD2. This CDR3 is built from 12 residues. Germline lookup yields CDR1 SNHLY and CDR2 FYNNEI. V shed 7 bases, J shed 5 bases, and the junction held 4 bases outside the gene matches. The CDR3 here is CASKTSVETQYF. CDR3 DNA: TGTGCCAGCAAAACTAGCGTGGAGACCCAGTACTTC.

V and J are TRBV21-1 and TRBJ2-6; the listed D gene, TRBD1, was not tested against the DNA. TRBV21-1 constitutes a pseudogene. The CDR3 has 17 amino acids. In DNA, the CDR3 is TGTGCCAGCAGCTCCCATAGGGGGTACTCTGGGGCCAACGTCCTGACTTTC. Amino acids: CASSSHRGYSGANVLTF.

The CDR3 DNA reads TGTGCCAGCAGCGTAGTAACAGGGACCGAGCAGTACTTC. Residues: CASSVVTGTEQYF. The chain uses TRBV9 and TRBJ2-7; perhaps TRBD1 as D (6 bases). CDR1 and CDR2 from the germline V gene are SGDLS and YYNGEE. Deletions cut 0 bases from V and 6 bases from J, with 10 bases between. The CDR3 consists of 13 residues.

The chain has TRBV6-4 and TRBJ2-2; TRBD2 matches at 10 bases. Per germline, CDR1 MRHNA and CDR2 SNTAGT. This CDR3 has 15 residues. The V gene end was trimmed by 2 bases and the J gene end by 7 bases; junction bases not matched to a gene: 4. DNA of the CDR3: TGTGCCAGCAGTGACATTAGCGGGGGGTGCGGGGAGCTGTTTTTT. This codes for CASSDISGGCGELFF.

This clone was seen only once. This chain connects TRBV4-2 to TRBJ2-6; D may be TRBD1 (5 bases). Germline V gives CDR1 LGHNA, CDR2 YNFKEQ. The CDR3 is 18 residues long. V was clipped by 5 bases and J by 1 base, with 18 bases between them. CDR3 region: CASSLTREILSGANVLTF. Here the CDR3 DNA reads TGTGCCAGCAGCTTGACCAGGGAAATACTGTCTGGGGCCAACGTCCTGACTTTC.

The genes are TRBV6-5 and TRBJ2-3; D not certain. In germline, CDR1 is MNHEY, CDR2 SVGAGI. The CDR3 length is 12 residues. V was shortened by 8 bases and J by 0 bases, with 6 bases between the two germline ends. This chain's CDR3 is CASLSSTDTQYF. The CDR3 coding sequence is TGTGCCAGCCTCTCCAGCACAGATACGCAGTATTTT.

The CDR3 protein is CAWSRDVTEAFF. CDR3 sequence (DNA): TGTGCCTGGAGTCGGGATGTCACTGAAGCTTTCTTT. This chain joins TRBV30 and TRBJ1-1; no clear D. With 2 bases removed from V and 4 bases from J, the gap between germline ends came to 8 bases. Germline V lookup: CDR1 GTSNPN, CDR2 SVGIG (reference sequence). CDR3 length equals 12 residues.

The chain employs TRBV3-1 (or the pseudogene TRBV3-2) and TRBJ2-7; tentative D call: TRBD2 (5 bases). This CDR3 region has 14 residues. The V end lost 2 bases, the J end lost 2 bases, and 10 bases lay between the germline ends. The V gene's germline CDR1 is LGHDT and CDR2 YNNKEL (reference sequence). In nucleotides, the CDR3 is TGTGCCAGCAGCCAACCCCGGGATGCCTACGAGCAGTACTTC. Translated, it gives CASSQPRDAYEQYF.

The chain uses TRBV28 and TRBJ2-7; tentatively, D is TRBD2 (5 bases). Trimming left V 8 bases short and J 5 bases short, with 25 bases between. Germline CDR1 MDHEN, CDR2 SYDVKM. The length of the CDR3 is 16 residues. CDR3 nucleotides: TGTGCCAGCCGCCCTCCCAGCGAGGGCTATTTGCACGAGCAGTACTTC. Amino acids: CASRPPSEGYLHEQYF.

This sequence joins TRBV10-3 and TRBJ1-1; D perhaps matches TRBD1 (5 bases). CDR3 length: 14 amino acids. Germline-derived CDR1 and CDR2 are ENHRY and SYGVKD. V was clipped by 7 bases and J by 1 base, with 13 bases between them. The CDR3 DNA reads as TGTGCCATCAATGTCGACAGCCAGAACACTGAAGCTTTCTTT. Translation: CAINVDSQNTEAFF.

The CDR3 loop is CASSSLSGGDYNEQFF. The CDR3 DNA reads as TGTGCCAGCAGCTCACTTAGCGGGGGGGACTACAATGAGCAGTTCTTC. This sequence joins TRBV7-3 and TRBJ2-1; 11 nucleotides match TRBD2. The trim removed 4 bases at V and 3 bases at J, leaving 5 bases unmatched. The length of the CDR3 is 16 residues. Germline V gene data show CDR1 as SGHTA and CDR2 as FQGTGA.

The rearrangement links TRBV25-1 to TRBJ2-2; D gene ambiguous. This CDR3 spans 14 amino acids. Trimming shortened V by 2 bases and J by 0 bases, and 4 bases separated the two germline ends. Germline V lookup: CDR1 MGHDK, CDR2 SYGVNS. The CDR3 is CASSEQANTGELFF. CDR3 DNA: TGTGCCAGCAGTGAACAGGCGAACACCGGGGAGCTGTTTTTT.

This clone was detected only once. This chain connects TRBV4-2 to TRBJ1-2, with 7 bases identical to TRBD1. V was pared by 0 bases and J by 7 bases, with 11 bases of the junction left unmatched. This CDR3 contains 16 residues. The germline V gene has CDR1 LGHNA and CDR2 YNFKEQ. The CDR3: CASSQDLETGYLGYTF. In nucleotides, the CDR3 is TGTGCCAGCAGCCAAGATCTGGAGACAGGGTATCTTGGCTACACCTTC.

The chain is built from TRBV24-1 and TRBJ2-3; 9 bases fit TRBD1. Germline V gene data show CDR1 as KGHDR and CDR2 as SFDVKD. With V trimmed by 9 bases and J by 4 bases, 10 bases remained unmatched. This CDR3 region has 15 residues. CDR3 amino acids: CATGFEDRGSDTQYF. CDR3 nucleotides: TGTGCCACCGGGTTCGAGGACAGGGGATCAGATACGCAGTATTTT.

The J gene is TRBJ2-5, the V gene TRBV9, with D maybe TRBD1 (6 bases). Per germline, CDR1 SGDLS and CDR2 YYNGEE. V lost 0 bases and J 5 bases, leaving 8 bases between the germline ends. This CDR3 is 13 amino acids long. In nucleotides, the CDR3 is TGTGCCAGCAGCGTAGGACAGGCGGAGACCCAGTACTTC. It encodes CASSVGQAETQYF.

V and J are TRBV6-6 and TRBJ1-6; D call uncertain. Germline lookup yields CDR1 MNHNY and CDR2 SVGAGI (reference sequence). The V gene lost 2 bases and the J gene lost 6 bases, with 8 bases spanning the gap. CDR3 size: 14 residues. This CDR3 is CASSYVESNSPLHF. CDR3 DNA: TGTGCCAGCAGTTACGTGGAGTCTAATTCACCCCTCCACTTT.